A selection of T cell receptor beta chains follows, all from one sample in a study of low-dose radiotherapy and immunotherapy resistance in tumors. MiXCR was run by TCRdb on the reads, yielding one entry per CDR3 protein. In the table there are 55,000 to 80,000 distinct CDR3 sequences, approximately 26% of which are singletons. Specimen: PBMCs, collected before treatment. These TCRs come from a male donor with rectosigmoid adenocarcinoma. Each CDR3 is given with its conserved first and last residue. D genes are given only for firm matches. Expanded clones get a size class; other rows say once, few or many, or leave the size out.

v_gene	j_gene	abundance	d_gene	CDR3aa	CDR3nt
TRBV28	TRBJ1-6	many	-	CASRSSGGNNSPLHF	TGTGCCAGCAGGTCGTCGGGTGGGAATAATTCACCCCTCCACTTT
TRBV6-2/TRBV6-3	TRBJ2-3	many	-	CASSYRGQRTDTQYF	TGTGCCAGCAGTTACCGGGGACAACGCACAGATACGCAGTATTTT
TRBV12-3/TRBV12-4	TRBJ2-7	many	-	CASSPGRNYEQYF	TGTGCCAGCAGTCCCGGACGCAACTACGAGCAGTACTTC
TRBV19	TRBJ2-4	many	-	CASMNGIAKNIQYF	TGTGCCAGTATGAACGGAATAGCCAAAAACATTCAGTACTTC
TRBV20-1	TRBJ1-4	many	-	CSARGGGQTNEKLFF	TGCAGTGCTAGAGGGGGGGGACAAACTAATGAAAAACTGTTTTTT
TRBV21-1	TRBJ1-6	many	-	CASSKPPALYNSPLHF	TGTGCCAGCAGCAAGCCCCCAGCCCTCTATAATTCACCCCTCCACTTT
TRBV18	TRBJ2-7	few	-	CASSPRPAGALEQYF	TGTGCCAGCTCACCAAGACCGGCAGGGGCTCTCGAGCAGTACTTC
TRBV27	TRBJ2-7	many	-	CASSAKPQGFEQYF	TGTGCCAGCAGTGCAAAACCCCAGGGTTTCGAGCAGTACTTC
TRBV2	TRBJ1-3	many	-	CASSEGFGGNTIYF	TGTGCCAGCAGTGAAGGGTTTGGCGGAAACACCATATATTTT
TRBV7-2	TRBJ2-1	-	-	CASSTRYNEQFF	TGTGCCAGCAGCACTCGCTACAATGAGCAGTTCTTC
TRBV12-3/TRBV12-4	TRBJ2-1	few	-	CASSLPQGNNEQFF	TGTGCCAGCAGTTTACCTCAGGGAAACAATGAGCAGTTCTTC
TRBV3-1	TRBJ2-1	many	TRBD2	CASSQDAVLAGEVAYNEQFF	TGTGCCAGCAGCCAAGACGCCGTCCTAGCGGGAGAGGTGGCCTACAATGAGCAGTTCTTC
TRBV6-2/TRBV6-3	TRBJ2-2	many	TRBD1	CASRDRGSKTGELFF	TGTGCCAGCAGGGACAGGGGAAGCAAAACCGGGGAGCTGTTTTTT
TRBV12-3/TRBV12-4	TRBJ1-2	many	-	CASSAGDGYGYTF	TGTGCCAGCAGTGCGGGAGATGGCTATGGCTACACCTTC
TRBV29-1	TRBJ1-1	-	-	CSVRELGDTEAFF	TGCAGCGTGCGGGAACTTGGGGACACTGAAGCTTTCTTT
TRBV24-1	TRBJ2-3	many	-	CATSPDGGLTDTQYF	TGTGCCACCTCCCCCGACGGCGGACTCACAGATACGCAGTATTTT
TRBV20-1	TRBJ2-1	many	-	CSAWLAGEQFF	TGCAGTGCTTGGCTAGCTGGTGAGCAGTTCTTC
TRBV7-9	TRBJ2-2	many	TRBD2	CASSLPGLAEAGELFF	TGTGCCAGCAGTCTACCGGGACTAGCAGAAGCCGGGGAGCTGTTTTTT
TRBV5-6	TRBJ2-2	once	-	CASRGWVPGGELFF	TGTGCCAGCAGAGGCTGGGTACCCGGCGGGGAGCTGTTTTTT
TRBV27	TRBJ2-7	many	-	CASSLKNYGYEQYF	TGTGCCAGCAGTTTAAAAAACTACGGCTACGAGCAGTACTTC
TRBV27	TRBJ1-6	many	TRBD1	CASSPRQGNRSPLHF	TGTGCCAGCAGTCCTCGACAGGGTAATCGGTCACCCCTCCACTTT
TRBV25-1	TRBJ1-2	many	-	CASSPTLRGYGYTF	TGTGCCAGCAGCCCCACCCTAAGGGGCTATGGCTACACCTTC
TRBV7-2	TRBJ2-7	many	-	CASSSRAGEQYF	TGTGCCAGCAGCTCGCGGGCCGGCGAGCAGTACTTC
TRBV28	TRBJ2-2	-	-	CASNPTGWTGELFF	TGTGCCAGCAACCCGACAGGATGGACCGGGGAGCTGTTTTTT
TRBV20-1	TRBJ2-5	many	TRBD2	CSARETSGQETQYF	TGCAGTGCTAGAGAAACTAGCGGGCAAGAGACCCAGTACTTC
TRBV29-1	TRBJ1-2	many	-	CSVGREGYGYTF	TGCAGCGTGGGTCGGGAAGGCTATGGCTACACCTTC
TRBV28	TRBJ1-1	many	TRBD1	CASTRDRMNTEAFF	TGTGCCAGCACCCGGGACAGGATGAACACTGAAGCTTTCTTT
TRBV28	TRBJ2-5	few	TRBD1	CASSTPTGGRETQYF	TGTGCCAGCTCGACGCCGACAGGGGGGCGGGAGACCCAGTACTTC
TRBV20-1	TRBJ2-3	many	-	CSGRDRTDTQYF	TGCAGTGGAAGGGACCGCACAGATACGCAGTATTTT
TRBV7-8	TRBJ2-2	-	TRBD1	CASSLIPGTGAGELFF	TGTGCCAGCAGCTTAATTCCCGGGACAGGGGCCGGGGAGCTGTTTTTT
TRBV12-3/TRBV12-4	TRBJ2-5	few	-	CASGYYREETQYF	TGTGCCAGCGGTTACTACAGGGAAGAGACCCAGTACTTC
TRBV23-1	TRBJ1-3	many	TRBD1	CASSQRTGSAGNTIYF	TGCGCCAGCAGTCAAAGGACAGGGAGCGCTGGAAACACCATATATTTT
TRBV3-1	TRBJ1-5	-	TRBD1	CASSQEGQGQRQPQHF	TGTGCCAGCAGCCAAGAAGGACAGGGCCAACGACAGCCCCAGCATTTT
TRBV10-3	TRBJ2-4	-	-	CAISARGRLDIQYF	TGTGCCATCAGTGCACGGGGGAGGTTGGACATTCAGTACTTC
TRBV12-3/TRBV12-4	TRBJ1-4	-	-	CASSLRDAEKLFF	TGTGCCAGCAGCTTGCGGGACGCAGAAAAACTGTTTTTT
TRBV20-1	TRBJ1-1	few	-	CSARERGRPGTEAFF	TGCAGTGCTAGAGAGAGGGGGAGACCAGGCACTGAAGCTTTCTTT
TRBV12-3/TRBV12-4	TRBJ2-3	-	-	CASSLQGVDTDTQYF	TGTGCCAGCAGCCTACAGGGAGTCGACACAGATACGCAGTATTTT
TRBV19	TRBJ2-7	many	TRBD1	CASSLSGQGTYEQYF	TGTGCCAGTAGTCTATCGGGACAGGGCACCTACGAGCAGTACTTC
TRBV28	TRBJ2-1	many	-	CASSTRRDPKGNEQFF	TGTGCCAGCAGTACCCGCCGGGACCCCAAGGGCAATGAGCAGTTCTTC
TRBV6-5	TRBJ1-5	-	-	CASSRVRNQPQHF	TGTGCCAGCAGTAGGGTCCGCAATCAGCCCCAGCATTTT
TRBV12-3/TRBV12-4	TRBJ1-3	-	-	CASRIGNTIYF	TGTGCCAGCAGGATTGGAAACACCATATATTTT
TRBV28	TRBJ1-2	medium-sized	-	CASSPPRPGTLGYTF	TGTGCCAGCAGCCCCCCCCGGCCAGGGACCCTCGGCTACACCTTC